Listed below are T cell receptor beta chains from one sample, sequenced in a study of human T cells and chemical hapten exposure. TCRdb processed the RACE reads anew with MiXCR; each CDR3 protein has one entry. This table holds about 360,000 distinct CDR3 sequences, 4.8% found once. Sequenced here: whole blood, sampled in connection with sensitization to the hapten diphenylcyclopropenone (DPC). These receptors all come from a woman between 50 and 59 years old with alopecia areata. Some clones in this sample may be carry-over from other donors' samples. Both conserved end residues are trimmed from each CDR3. The listing skips clone size in some rows; elsewhere it reads once, few, many or a size class.

TRBJ1-2	TRBV18	many	ASSPPGQAYGYT
TRBJ2-3	TRBV2	few	ASRASGTDTQY
TRBJ1-6	TRBV16	few	ASSHRTGTNSPLH
TRBJ1-2	TRBV7-8	few	ASSLVPRGDPRGYT
TRBJ1-4	TRBV4-2	many	ASSHESPGTTNEKLF
TRBJ2-1	TRBV4-3	few	ASSQEPSGSNEQF
TRBJ2-5	TRBV18	few	ASSAIFNRGLETQY
TRBJ2-7	TRBV13	few	ASSSSKGLAGEQY
TRBJ2-5	TRBV10-3	many	AISESGSRSETQY
TRBJ2-1	TRBV9	few	ASSGPVRGSYNEQF
TRBJ2-5	TRBV5-1	few	ASRGDGQETQY
TRBJ1-5	TRBV6-6	many	ASSFDPDTYQPQH
TRBJ2-7	TRBV20-1	NA	SASPNTGGLGYEQY
TRBJ2-3	TRBV10-3	few	AISERRGSTDTQY
TRBJ1-5	TRBV6-1	NA	ASTFGVGNQPQH
TRBJ1-4	TRBV20-1	many	SAPPGGGGEKLF